The 7 T cell receptor beta chains in this list originate from one sample, sequenced in a study of blood T cell repertoires in COVID-19. Sequencing used immunoSEQ multiplex PCR; TCRdb keeps in-frame clones, though not all of them. The data contain 85,000 to 90,000 clones, roughly 90% of them singletons. Source material: peripheral blood. The receptors shown here come from a human donor with active COVID-19. The donor label of this sample is uncertain.

CDR3 in DNA: TGCGCCAGCAAGCCTGAGCGGGACACTGAAGCTTTCTTT. It encodes CASKPERDTEAFF. V usage is TRBV5-1 and J usage is TRBJ1-1; D gene uncertain. The CDR3 runs 13 residues. V lost 6 bases to trimming and J lost 3 bases, with 12 bases between them. Germline lookup yields CDR1 SGHRS and CDR2 YFSETQ.

The chain uses TRBV4-1 and TRBJ2-2, with D unresolved. Germline CDR1 reads MGHRA; CDR2 reads YSYEKL. V lost 1 base to trimming and J lost 4 bases, with 13 bases between them. This CDR3 region has 16 residues. CDR3 sequence reads: CASSQGISEITGELFF. CDR3 nucleotide sequence: TGCGCCAGCAGCCAAGGAATAAGCGAGATCACCGGGGAGCTGTTTTTT.

The genes are TRBV18 and TRBJ1-1; 7 nucleotides agree with TRBD1. Germline V gene sequence: CDR1 KGHSH, CDR2 LQKENI. The CDR3 totals 16 residues. Trimming cost V 5 bases and J 3 bases; bases outside gene matches: 12. The CDR3 DNA reads as TGTGCCAGCTCAGTCCCCACAGGGGATCAGGACACTGAAGCTTTCTTT. Its translation is CASSVPTGDQDTEAFF.

This clone showed up just once. The rearrangement links TRBV11-1 to TRBJ2-3, with D tentatively TRBD1 (6 bases). This CDR3 has 15 residues. Germline V lookup: CDR1 SGHAT, CDR2 FQDESV (reference sequence). Trimming removed 5 bases at V and 6 bases at J, with 18 bases between. The CDR3 here is CASSRTSGTIDTQYF. CDR3 DNA sequence: TGTGCCAGCAGCCGAACGTCCGGGACAATCGATACGCAGTATTTT.

The chain employs TRBV4-1 and TRBJ1-1, with D tentatively TRBD1 (5 bases). Germline CDR1 MGHRA, CDR2 YSYEKL. V lost 0 bases and J lost 5, with 16 bases in between. The CDR3 extends over 16 amino acids. The chain's CDR3 is CASSQDKRGGGTEAFF. CDR3 DNA sequence: TGCGCCAGCAGCCAAGATAAGCGGGGGGGAGGGACTGAAGCTTTCTTT.

This chain connects TRBV2 to TRBJ2-5; D ambiguous. This CDR3 region has 13 residues. Trimming removed 8 bases at V and 3 bases at J, with 13 bases between. Germline CDR1 and CDR2: SNHLY and FYNNEI. Here the CDR3 DNA reads TGTGCCAGCTGTGCGGAGAACAAAGAGACCCAGTACTTC. Protein product: CASCAENKETQYF. Full variable domain (outside the CDR3, taken from reference TRBV2 and TRBJ2-5): EPEVTQTPSHQVTQMGQEVILRCVPISNHLYFYWYRQILGQKVEFLVSFYNNEISEKSEIFDDQFSVERPDGSNFTLKIRSTKLEDSAMYFCASCAENKETQYFGPGTRLLVL.

The chain uses TRBV4-3 and TRBJ2-7; 9 nucleotides line up with TRBD1. With 0 bases clipped from V and 4 bases from J, the junction kept 4 bases outside the gene matches. Germline V gives CDR1 LGHNA, CDR2 YSLEER. The CDR3 has 15 residues. The CDR3 region is CASSQDGTGPYEQYF. The CDR3 DNA sequence: TGCGCCAGCAGCCAAGACGGGACAGGGCCTTACGAGCAGTACTTC.